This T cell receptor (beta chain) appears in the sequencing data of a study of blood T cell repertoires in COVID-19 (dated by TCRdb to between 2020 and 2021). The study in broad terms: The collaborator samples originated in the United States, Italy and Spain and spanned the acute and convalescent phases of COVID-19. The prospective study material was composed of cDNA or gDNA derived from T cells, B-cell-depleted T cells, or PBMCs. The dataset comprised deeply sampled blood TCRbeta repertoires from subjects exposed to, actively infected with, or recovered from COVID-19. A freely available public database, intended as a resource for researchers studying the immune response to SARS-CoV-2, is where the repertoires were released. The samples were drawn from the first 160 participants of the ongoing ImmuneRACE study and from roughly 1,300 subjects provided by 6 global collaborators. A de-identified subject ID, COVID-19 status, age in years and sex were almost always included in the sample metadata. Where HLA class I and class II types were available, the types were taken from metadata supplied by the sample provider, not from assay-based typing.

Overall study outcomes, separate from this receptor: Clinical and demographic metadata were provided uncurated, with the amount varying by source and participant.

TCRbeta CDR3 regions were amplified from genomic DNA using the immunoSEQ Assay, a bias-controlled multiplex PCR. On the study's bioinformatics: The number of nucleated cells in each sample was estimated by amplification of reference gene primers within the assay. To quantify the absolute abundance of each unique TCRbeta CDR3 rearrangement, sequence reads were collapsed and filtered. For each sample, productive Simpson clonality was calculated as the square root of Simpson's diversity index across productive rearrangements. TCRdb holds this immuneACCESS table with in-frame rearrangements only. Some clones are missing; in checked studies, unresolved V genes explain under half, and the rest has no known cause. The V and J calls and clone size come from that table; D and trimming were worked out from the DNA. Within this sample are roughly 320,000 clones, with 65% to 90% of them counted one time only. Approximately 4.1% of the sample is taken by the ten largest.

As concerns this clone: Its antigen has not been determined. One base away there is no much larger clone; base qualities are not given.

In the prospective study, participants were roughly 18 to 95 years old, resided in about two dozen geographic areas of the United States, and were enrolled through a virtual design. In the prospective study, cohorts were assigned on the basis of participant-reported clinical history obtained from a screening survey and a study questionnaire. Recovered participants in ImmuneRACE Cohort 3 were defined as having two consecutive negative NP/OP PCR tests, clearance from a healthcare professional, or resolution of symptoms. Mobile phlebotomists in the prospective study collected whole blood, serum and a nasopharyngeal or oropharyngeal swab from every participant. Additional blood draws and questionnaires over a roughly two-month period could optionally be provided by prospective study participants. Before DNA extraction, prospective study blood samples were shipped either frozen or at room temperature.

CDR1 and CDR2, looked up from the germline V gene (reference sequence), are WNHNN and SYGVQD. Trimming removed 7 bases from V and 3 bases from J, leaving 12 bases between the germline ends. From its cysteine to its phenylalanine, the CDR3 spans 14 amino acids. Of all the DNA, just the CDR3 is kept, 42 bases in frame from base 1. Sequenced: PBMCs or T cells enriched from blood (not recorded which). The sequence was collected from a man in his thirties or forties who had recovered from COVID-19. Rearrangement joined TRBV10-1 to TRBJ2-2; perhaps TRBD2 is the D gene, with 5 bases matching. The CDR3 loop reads CASKRRTDTGELFF. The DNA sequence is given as TGCGCCAGCAAGCGGCGTACTGACACCGGGGAGCTGTTTTTT.